This TCR beta chain comes out of a study of shared clonotypes between healthy human individuals. The germline gives CDR1 SEHNR, CDR2 FQNEAQ (reference sequence). Trimming stripped 5 bases from V and 5 bases from J, with 13 bases between. CDR3 length: 14 residues. Method: immunoSEQ multiplex PCR; TCRdb's copy keeps in-frame clones and lacks some. The sample has under 600,000 clones, more than 95% seen once; the top ten hold about 0.057%. This clonotype was obtained from a woman aged 25 to 39 in good health. Sample: naive CD4+ T cells sorted from blood. Subset of the sample: CD45RA+ positively selected. The chain employs TRBV7-9 and TRBJ2-1, with D perhaps matching TRBD2 (6 bases). The CDR3 reads CASSRREVHNEQFF. In DNA, the CDR3 is TGTGCCAGCAGCCGGAGGGAGGTGCACAATGAGCAGTTCTTC.